This T cell receptor beta chain was identified during a study of blood T cell repertoires in COVID-19. Whole-study context: There were acute and convalescent COVID-19 samples, and they came from the United States, Italy and Spain. T cells, B-cell-depleted T cells, or PBMCs supplied cDNA or gDNA.

Looked up from germline, CDR1 is MNHNS and CDR2 is SASEGT. V was cut by 1 base and J by 0 bases, with 10 bases left in between. This CDR3 spans 17 amino acids. The method was immunoSEQ multiplex PCR; TCRdb's version includes in-frame clones alone and lacks a portion of them. Of roughly 68,000 clones listed, about 81% were seen once; the top ten hold around 9.2%. The sequenced sample consisted of peripheral blood. The rearrangement uses TRBV6-1 and TRBJ2-6; D uncertain. The TCR originated in a human donor in a cohort sampled during active COVID-19. The CDR3 coding sequence is TGTGCCAGCAGTGAAGTCTCATCCAGCTCTGGGGCCAACGTCCTGACTTTC. As protein: CASSEVSSSSGANVLTF.